This TCR beta chain was found in a study of T cell changes during pregnancy in multiple sclerosis. This clone was seen a few times. Clones were sequenced by immunoSEQ multiplex PCR, and TCRdb holds only the in-frame ones, with some missing. The table records around 130,000 clones, about 94% of them present only once. The CDR3 contains 17 residues. The trim removed 1 base at V and 4 bases at J, leaving 6 bases unmatched. Germline V CDR1 and CDR2: MNHEY, SMNVEV (reference sequence). The J gene is TRBJ2-6, the V gene TRBV27, with 8 bases fitting TRBD2. The TCR sequence derives from a female donor with multiple sclerosis, enrolled in a pregnancy study. Sequenced material: peripheral blood, taken before pregnancy. In DNA, the CDR3 is TGTGCCAGCAGTTTATTGACGGGGGGGCAGGGGGCCAACGTCCTGACTTTC. This translates into CASSLLTGGQGANVLTF.